Shown below are 14 T cell receptor beta chains from a single sample sequenced in a study of regulatory T cells in long-lasting Graves disease (dated by TCRdb to the early 2020s). What the time point label conveys for this sample: newly diagnosed GD, antithyroid drugs for less than 3 months. RNA was extracted from PBMCs in TRIzol for both TCR sequencing and RNA sequencing. The library was generated by multiplex PCR. Sequencing was carried out with an Illumina HiSeq 4000. iRepertoire HTBI primers and Arm-PCR amplification of CDR3 regions were used to construct TCR beta libraries. The public reads were run again by TCRdb, first through fastp at Q25 and then through MiXCR, and only productive beta chains were kept. Rows are unified per CDR3 protein, each entry keeping the most common DNA and genes. Recorded for this sample are under 300,000 distinct CDR3 sequences; 15% to 20% of them occurred a single time. 14% of the sample is in the top ten clones.

Separately, the same data were catalogued under a study of T cells in Graves' hyperthyroidism and ophthalmopathy.

Sequenced material: peripheral blood mononuclear cells (PBMCs), taken at new diagnosis, from a patient treated with antithyroid drugs. The receptors stem from a woman aged 25-40 years with Graves disease. Donor details come from another sample of the same person, matched by shared clones.

The sample holds many counts of this clonotype. The chain is built from TRBV7-3 and TRBJ2-2, with D possibly being TRBD1 (5 bases). This CDR3 has 16 amino acids. Germline CDR1 is SGHTA and CDR2 is FQGTGA. V lost 5 bases, J lost 5 bases, and 18 bases lay in between. CDR3 sequence: CASSPRAPPETGELFF. The CDR3, as DNA: TGTGCCAGCAGCCCCAGGGCACCCCCCGAGACCGGGGAGCTGTTTTTT.

This chain joins TRBV20-1 and TRBJ2-1; 12 nucleotides align to TRBD2. From germline, CDR1 is DFQATT and CDR2 SNEGSKA (reference sequence). Trimming at V came to 6 bases and at J to 8 bases, leaving 5 bases not matched to a gene. The CDR3 has 13 residues. CDR3 in amino acids: CSARTSGKDEQFF. The CDR3 DNA reads TGCAGTGCCCGGACTAGCGGGAAAGATGAGCAGTTCTTC.

This clonotype was found once. The chain has TRBV7-2 and TRBJ1-5; D perhaps matches TRBD1 (6 bases). CDR3 length: 17 amino acids. CDR1 SGHTA and CDR2 FQGNSA come from the germline V gene. Trimming took off 5 bases at V and 1 base at J, with 18 bases between the two ends. The CDR3, as DNA: TGTGCCAGCAGCCTGGACCCTCAGGGGTCAAGCAATCAGCCCCAGCATTTT. It specifies CASSLDPQGSSNQPQHF.

This clonotype has a count of ten or more. This chain joins TRBV5-1 and TRBJ2-5; either TRBD1 or TRBD2 may supply D (5 bases each). Germline V lookup: CDR1 SGHRS, CDR2 YFSETQ. V was cut by 4 bases and J by 1 base, with 14 bases left in between. The CDR3 totals 15 residues. CDR3 loop: CASSAHGGPQETQYF. CDR3 coding DNA: TGCGCCAGCAGCGCCCATGGGGGACCCCAAGAGACCCAGTACTTC.

This clonotype was found a few times. The rearrangement uses TRBV19 and TRBJ2-3; possible D gene TRBD2, 7 bases. There are 16 residues in the CDR3. CDR1 and CDR2 from the germline V gene are LNHDA and SQIVND (reference sequence). V was clipped by 2 bases and J by 2 bases, with 14 bases between them. The CDR3 loop is CASSIRGGPFTDTQYF. DNA of the CDR3: TGTGCCAGTAGTATAAGGGGGGGCCCCTTCACAGATACGCAGTATTTT.

Only a few counts were recorded for this clonotype. The chain carries TRBV9 and TRBJ2-1, with 8 bases identical to TRBD2. The J segment lost 10 bases and the V segment lost 6 bases, leaving 9 bases of the junction unmatched. The CDR3 covers 13 residues. Germline values: CDR1 SGDLS, CDR2 YYNGEE. The CDR3 spells CASTDGVAGEQFF. CDR3 sequence (DNA): TGTGCCAGCACCGACGGGGTAGCGGGGGAGCAGTTCTTC. Full variable domain (remainder filled in from reference TRBV9 and TRBJ2-1): DSGVTQTPKHLITATGQRVTLRCSPRSGDLSVYWYQQSLDQGLQFLIQYYNGEERAKGNILERFSAQQFPDLHSELNLSSLELGDSALYFCASTDGVAGEQFFGPGTRLTVL.

The V and J genes are TRBV6-1 and TRBJ1-5; D unclear. This CDR3 is 14 amino acids long. V was cut by 8 bases and J by 6 bases, with 17 bases left in between. Germline-derived CDR1 and CDR2 are MNHNS and SASEGT. The DNA of the CDR3 is TGTGCCAGCTCGGCGGGAGGAGGTGTTCAGCCCCAGCATTTT. Its translation is CASSAGGGVQPQHF.

With regard to this clonotype: Since a much larger clone is just one base distant, this may be a read error. The chain uses TRBV29-1 and TRBJ2-7, with D perhaps TRBD1 (6 bases). Looked up from germline, CDR1 is SQVTM and CDR2 is ANQGSEA. V shed 5 bases and J shed 2 bases, with 13 bases lying between them. The CDR3 loop spans 13 amino acids. CDR3 loop: CSVTRTEAYEQYF. The CDR3 DNA reads TGCAGCGTTACTAGGACAGAGGCCTACGAGCAGTACTTC.

The CDR3: CSVVGSSDEQFF. CDR3 DNA: TGCAGCGTTGTAGGGAGTTCGGATGAGCAGTTCTTC. The genes are TRBV29-1 and TRBJ2-1; D is perhaps TRBD2 (5 bases). CDR1 SQVTM and CDR2 ANQGSEA come from the germline V gene. V lost 4 bases, J lost 8 bases, and 12 bases lay in between. The CDR3 spans 12 residues.

Turning to this clonotype: A junction end diverges from the germline sequence, so it may reflect a read error. The J gene is TRBJ1-3, the V gene TRBV10-3, with no clear D. Germline lookup yields CDR1 ENHRY and CDR2 SYGVKD. The CDR3 is 15 residues long. In DNA, the CDR3 is TGTGCCATCAGTGCTGTAGCCCTCTCTGGAGACACCATATATTTT. Encoded protein: CAISAVALSGDTIYF.

This clonotype has just a few counts. This chain connects TRBV20-1 to TRBJ1-4; D is unclear. CDR3 length: 11 amino acids. The V gene lost 3 bases and the J gene lost 8 bases, with 7 bases spanning the gap. Germline assignment: CDR1 DFQATT and CDR2 SNEGSKA (reference sequence). The CDR3 reads CSARDGEKLFF. The CDR3 DNA reads as TGCAGTGCTAGGGACGGCGAAAAACTGTTTTTT.

This clonotype came up many times. This chain uses TRBV5-5 with TRBJ2-3, with D possibly TRBD2 on 6 matching bases. Germline V lookup: CDR1 SGHKS, CDR2 YYEKEE (reference sequence). Trimming pared 0 bases from V and 2 bases from J, leaving 13 bases between. This CDR3 region has 16 residues. The CDR3 DNA is TGTGCCAGCAGCTTGGAGAATGCGGGGAACACAGATACGCAGTATTTT. Residues: CASSLENAGNTDTQYF.

This clonotype was observed many times. The rearrangement joins TRBV18 to TRBJ1-4; 7 nucleotides line up with TRBD1. The germline V gene encodes CDR1 KGHSH and CDR2 LQKENI. The CDR3 is 15 residues long. V lost 3 bases to trimming and J lost 7 bases; unmatched junction nucleotides: 8. The CDR3 region is CASSPRKGAGEKLFF. Written as DNA, the CDR3 is TGTGCCAGCTCACCCCGGAAGGGGGCGGGTGAAAAACTGTTTTTT.

In its sample, this clonotype was seen many times. The chain combines TRBV7-9 with TRBJ1-4; D is undetermined. V shed 4 bases and J shed 8 bases, with 17 bases lying between them. CDR1 SEHNR and CDR2 FQNEAQ come from the germline V gene (reference sequence). This CDR3 region has 15 residues. CDR3 DNA sequence: TGTGCCAGCAGCTCCCAGGTGGCAGGCTGGGAAAAACTGTTTTTT. It codes for CASSSQVAGWEKLFF. The variable domain in full, completed from reference TRBV7-9 and TRBJ1-4, reads DTGVSQNPRHKITKRGQNVTFRCDPISEHNRLYWYRQTLGQGPEFLTYFQNEAQLEKSRLLSDRFSAERPKGSFSTLEIQRTEQGDSAMYLCASSSQVAGWEKLFFGSGTQLSVL.